A single TCR beta chain is shown here with its context. Its cognate antigen is unknown. Method: immunoSEQ multiplex PCR; TCRdb's copy keeps in-frame clones and lacks some. The data contain about 130,000 clones, 90% to 97% of them singletons. This sample was taken from a study of cytomegalovirus exposure and HLA in healthy donors. General observations from the study: According to the study, 160 or so TCR beta chains were cytomegalovirus-associated. TCR clusters originating in the first cohort tended to co-occur in the 110 or so validation repertoires, according to a later analysis.

Trimming removed 2 bases from V and 15 bases from J, with 12 bases in between. The CDR3 sequence is 11 residues long. In germline, CDR1 is SGDLS, CDR2 YYNGEE. This chain joins TRBV9 and TRBJ2-1; D is undetermined. Sequenced input: PBMCs. The sequence derives from a man younger than 30 in good health and CMV-seronegative. In DNA, the CDR3 is TGTGCCAGCAGCGTCCAAAACGAGTGGTTCTTC. It yields the protein CASSVQNEWFF. Combining the CDR3 with reference TRBV9 and TRBJ2-1 gives the whole variable domain DSGVTQTPKHLITATGQRVTLRCSPRSGDLSVYWYQQSLDQGLQFLIQYYNGEERAKGNILERFSAQQFPDLHSELNLSSLELGDSALYFCASSVQNEWFFGPGTRLTVL.